The TCR beta chain under discussion was sequenced for a study of blood T cell repertoires in COVID-19. Overall study: The cDNA or gDNA used as material had been derived from T cells, B-cell-depleted T cells, or PBMCs.

This clone was recorded only once. Sequencing was performed with immunoSEQ multiplex PCR; in TCRdb, only in-frame clones are kept and a portion is missing. The sample has over 400,000 clones, approximately 91% seen once; the top ten hold around 7.9%. Germline assignment: CDR1 MGHDK and CDR2 SYGVNS. Trimming pared 4 bases from V and 3 bases from J, leaving 13 bases between. The CDR3 runs to 15 residues. The source is a woman in her sixties or seventies who had recovered from COVID-19. The sequenced material came from PBMCs or T cells enriched from blood (not recorded which). This chain connects TRBV25-1 to TRBJ1-5; maybe TRBD1 (6 bases). CDR3 protein: CASSARTVFNQPQHF. The DNA of the CDR3 is TGTGCCAGCAGTGCCCGGACAGTCTTCAATCAGCCCCAGCATTTT.